This TCR beta chain was identified during a study of blood T cell repertoires in COVID-19. Study in general: T cells, B-cell-depleted T cells, or PBMCs supplied cDNA or gDNA.

This CDR3 comprises 16 residues. Germline V gene lookup returns CDR1 MNHEY and CDR2 SMNVEV (reference sequence). Losses at the gene ends were 2 bases for V and 1 base for J; bases not matched to a gene: 7. The authors' processing: Amplification with reference gene primers provided the estimates of nucleated cell counts. Assay used: immunoSEQ multiplex PCR; TCRdb lists only in-frame clones, some missing. D and trimming were read from the DNA, whereas the V and J calls and clone size are those reported in that table. Of a few hundred thousand clones listed, under 90% are singletons. What was sequenced was peripheral blood. This TCR came from a woman in her thirties with COVID-19, enrolled during active disease. The chain couples TRBV27 to TRBJ1-1; 7 bases are a match to TRBD1. The CDR3: CASSLGRDSENTEAFF. In nucleotides, the CDR3 is TGTGCCAGCAGTTTAGGTAGGGACAGCGAGAACACTGAAGCTTTCTTT.